The next 32 T cell receptor beta chains were all read from a single sample in a study of CD8+CD57+ T cells in acquired aplastic anemia. CDR3 and TCR beta VDJ profiling relied on a genomic DNA template. TCRdb re-called the reads with MiXCR, one entry per CDR3 protein. Of 160,000 or so distinct CDR3 sequences detected, more than 40% appear once; the ten largest clones hold about 31%. The patients chosen for sequencing had shown expansion of CD8+CD57+ cells (detected by flow cytometry). The sequencing sample was made of sorted CD4+, CD8+, or CD8+CD57+ T cells (not recorded which) from PBMCs. These receptors all come from a human donor with aplastic anemia.

The chain is built from TRBV7-6 and TRBJ2-7; 12 bases are shared with TRBD1. This CDR3 is 13 amino acids long. The V and J ends lost 8 bases and 5 bases, in that order; junction bases with no gene match: 4. The V gene's germline CDR1 is SGHVS and CDR2 FNYEAQ. In nucleotides, the CDR3 is TGTGCCAGCGGGGACAGGGGGCGCGACGAGCAGTACTTC. Amino acid sequence: CASGDRGRDEQYF.

The rearrangement joins TRBV2 to TRBJ2-3, with no clear D. Germline assignment: CDR1 SNHLY and CDR2 FYNNEI. The V and J ends lost 5 bases and 9 bases respectively, with 18 bases between them. The CDR3 extends over 14 amino acids. CDR3 in amino acids: CASSFLSPYETQYF. CDR3 coding DNA: TGTGCCAGCAGTTTTCTATCCCCTTACGAAACGCAGTATTTT.

There are a few counts of this clonotype. Relative to the germline gene, one junction end is altered; a read error may explain this. The V and J genes are TRBV7-9 and TRBJ2-1; 15 bases are shared with TRBD2. This CDR3 spans 17 amino acids. Germline V CDR1 and CDR2: SEHNR, FQNEAQ (reference sequence). The CDR3 loop reads CASSSPGTSGRRAEQFF. CDR3 in DNA: TGTGCCAGTAGCTCACCCGGGACTAGCGGGAGGAGGGCCGAACAGTTCTTC.

With regard to this clonotype: The CDR3 does not end in the conserved phenylalanine or tryptophan, so this is likely a read error. The V gene is TRBV6-5, the J gene TRBJ1-6; D remains unclear. The CDR3 covers 13 residues. V was pared by 0 bases and J by 10 bases, with 7 bases between. Germline CDR1 is MNHEY and CDR2 is SVGAGI. CDR3: CASSYSIYSPLHS. CDR3 DNA sequence: TGTGCCAGCAGTTACTCGATTTACTCACCCCTCCACTCT.

The genes are TRBV7-2 and TRBJ1-6; the D gene is possibly TRBD1 (6 bases). The CDR3 runs to 17 residues. Germline values: CDR1 SGHTA, CDR2 FQGNSA. The germline V and J ends were trimmed by 0 bases and 9 bases, with 18 bases remaining between them. CDR3 nucleotides: TGTGCCAGCAGCTTAGCGGCTCTACTGGACAGCTCTTCACCCCTCCACTTT. Translated: CASSLAALLDSSSPLHF.

This chain joins TRBV29-1 and TRBJ1-1, with 7 bases that match TRBD1. The V gene's germline CDR1 is SQVTM and CDR2 ANQGSEA. CDR3 length equals 12 residues. J lost 13 bases, V lost 0 bases, and 8 bases had no gene match. The chain's CDR3 is CSVEDRQGPSFF. The CDR3 region has the DNA TGCAGCGTTGAAGATCGACAGGGACCCAGTTTCTTT.

The chain combines TRBV7-3 with TRBJ2-3; D might be TRBD1 or TRBD2, each matching 6 bases. V lost 8 bases and J lost 5, with 14 bases in between. The CDR3 loop spans 13 amino acids. The germline CDR1 and CDR2 sequences are SGHTA and FQGTGA. In DNA, the CDR3 is TGTGCCAGCGGCAGGGGAGGAGGAGATACGCAGTATTTT. Translated: CASGRGGGDTQYF.

At least ten counts were recorded for this clonotype. The rearrangement uses TRBV12-3 or TRBV12-4 and TRBJ1-3; the D is unclear. V was cut by 4 bases and J by 8 bases, with 15 bases left in between. The CDR3 is 14 amino acids. As DNA, the CDR3 is TGTGCCAGCAGTTATAACCCGCCGTTAGACACCATATATTTT. It translates to CASSYNPPLDTIYF.

This clonotype was seen a few times. V gene TRBV10-2 combines with J gene TRBJ2-3, with 10 bases matching TRBD1. Germline V gene sequence: CDR1 WSHSY, CDR2 SAAADI. This CDR3 spans 15 amino acids. Trimming cost V 4 bases and J 3 bases; bases outside gene matches: 4. The CDR3 DNA is TGCGCCAGCAGTGGGGACAGGGGACCTACAGATACGCAGTATTTT. Its translation is CASSGDRGPTDTQYF.

The chain employs TRBV6-1 and TRBJ2-7; no definite D call. The CDR3 sequence is 13 residues long. Trimming removed 0 bases at V and 7 bases at J, with 10 bases between. CDR1 MNHNS and CDR2 SASEGT come from the germline V gene. For the CDR3, the DNA is TGTGCCAGCAGTGAAGCGCAAGAGAAGGAGCAGTACGTC. This encodes CASSEAQEKEQYV.

This clonotype was seen many times. V usage is TRBV11-2 and J usage is TRBJ1-2, with 10 nucleotides matching TRBD1. Trimming removed 5 bases from V and 3 bases from J; junction bases left unmatched: 12. The CDR3 covers 17 residues. Germline values: CDR1 SGHAT, CDR2 FQNNGV. DNA of the CDR3: TGTGCCAGCAGCCAGGGGAACCCCGGGACAGGGGACTATGGCTACACCTTC. It encodes CASSQGNPGTGDYGYTF.

Ten or more counts support this clonotype. V and J are TRBV6-5 and TRBJ1-2; tentatively, D is TRBD1 (5 bases). This CDR3 has 12 amino acids. The V gene lost 7 bases and the J gene lost 8 bases, with 14 bases spanning the gap. CDR1 is MNHEY and CDR2 is SVGAGI in the germline V gene. The CDR3 sequence is CASTTGGGGYTF. The CDR3 DNA sequence: TGTGCCAGCACCACAGGTGGTGGGGGCTACACCTTC.

V gene TRBV28 combines with J gene TRBJ2-2; D is unclear. Germline CDR1 is MDHEN and CDR2 is SYDVKM. Between the trimmed V and J ends, which lost 6 bases and 6 bases, there was a span of 8 bases. There are 12 residues in the CDR3. CDR3 amino acids: CASSGNAGELFF. CDR3 DNA: TGTGCCAGCAGCGGAAACGCCGGGGAGCTGTTTTTT.

This chain connects TRBV7-9 to TRBJ2-3; D may be TRBD2 (6 bases). The CDR3 runs 14 residues. Germline CDR1 SEHNR, CDR2 FQNEAQ (reference sequence). Trimming cost V 5 bases and J 11 bases, with 20 bases left between them. The CDR3 protein is CASSRGDVGGMQYF. The CDR3 nucleotides read TGTGCCAGCAGCCGAGGGGACGTGGGAGGAATGCAGTATTTT.

The V gene is TRBV24-1, the J gene TRBJ1-2; tentative D call: TRBD1 (5 bases). V shed 4 bases and J shed 4 bases, with 9 bases lying between them. From germline, CDR1 is KGHDR and CDR2 SFDVKD. CDR3 size: 13 residues. The DNA for the CDR3 is TGTGCCACCAGTGAGGGAGGGGCCTATGGCTACACCTTC. Protein product: CATSEGGAYGYTF.

The chain employs TRBV30 and TRBJ2-1; no reliable D call. This CDR3 contains 13 residues. Trimming shortened V by 0 bases and J by 8 bases, and 11 bases separated the two germline ends. Germline V gene lookup returns CDR1 GTSNPN and CDR2 SVGIG (reference sequence). CDR3 sequence (DNA): TGTGCCTGGAGTGTAAACAGCTTCGATGAGCAGTTCTTC. This translates into CAWSVNSFDEQFF. The entire variable domain, with the rest obtained from reference TRBV30 and TRBJ2-1, is as follows: SQTIHQWPATLVQPVGSPLSLECTVEGTSNPNLYWYRQAAGRGLQLLFYSVGIGQISSEVPQNLSASRPQDRQFILSSKKLLLSDSGFYLCAWSVNSFDEQFFGPGTRLTVL.

This clonotype showed up many times. As DNA, the CDR3 is TGTGCCAGCAGCGTAGCTCACGGCCTGAACTATGGCTACACCTTC. Its protein product is CASSVAHGLNYGYTF. The J gene is TRBJ1-2, the V gene TRBV9; unclear D gene. Germline lookup yields CDR1 SGDLS and CDR2 YYNGEE. Between the trimmed V and J ends, which lost 0 bases and 2 bases, there was a span of 11 bases. The CDR3 consists of 15 residues.

This clonotype has a single count. A read error may be the cause here, since a much bigger clone is one base away. The chain joins TRBV7-2 to TRBJ1-1; no clear D. Germline CDR1 is SGHTA and CDR2 is FQGNSA. V was trimmed by 4 bases and J by 5 bases, leaving 14 bases between them. The CDR3 is made up of 14 amino acids. CDR3 coding DNA: TGTGCCAGCAGCTCGACTTCATGGGAAACTGAAGCTTTCTTT. Protein: CASSSTSWETEAFF.

Remarks on this clonotype: A much larger clonotype is one base distant, so this may be a read error. This chain uses TRBV4-1 with TRBJ1-1, with no clear D. Germline V lookup: CDR1 MGHRA, CDR2 YSYEKL. The CDR3 has 14 residues. In DNA, the CDR3 is TGCGCCAGCAGCCAACCCCTTACGTACACTGAAGCTCTCTTT. This sequence encodes CASSQPLTYTEALF.

This clonotype was observed at least ten times. The chain couples TRBV7-2 to TRBJ2-1; D possibly matches TRBD1 or TRBD2 (5 bases each). CDR1 is SGHTA and CDR2 is FQGNSA in the germline V gene. The CDR3 covers 16 residues. Trimming removed 2 bases from V and 5 bases from J, with 16 bases in between. DNA for the CDR3: TGTGCCAGCAGCTTACACAGCGAAAGGGGACACAATGAGCAGTTCTTC. Protein: CASSLHSERGHNEQFF.

CDR3 in amino acids: CASSMGTSTDTQYF. CDR3 DNA: TGTGCCAGTAGTATGGGCACTAGCACAGATACGCAGTATTTT. The chain joins TRBV19 to TRBJ2-3, with D hard to call. CDR1 and CDR2 from the germline V gene are LNHDA and SQIVND (reference sequence). V lost 3 bases and J 0 bases, leaving 7 bases between the germline ends. CDR3 length: 14 residues.

This clonotype has a count of ten or more. The CDR3 is CASSIFPVLGEQFF. In nucleotides, the CDR3 is TGTGCCAGTAGTATCTTTCCAGTATTGGGTGAGCAGTTCTTC. This chain uses TRBV19 with TRBJ2-1; D not certain. Germline CDR1 LNHDA, CDR2 SQIVND (reference sequence). CDR3 length: 14 residues. V lost 3 bases, J lost 9 bases, and 15 bases lay in between.

The genes are TRBV3-1 and TRBJ2-7, with TRBD1 matching 8 bases. J lost 2 bases, V lost 3 bases, and 9 bases had no gene match. CDR1 is LGHDT and CDR2 is YNNKEL in the germline V gene (reference sequence). CDR3 length: 16 residues. The CDR3 DNA reads as TGTGCCAGCAGCCACCCCCCCGGACAGGGCACCTACGAGCAGTACTTC. Its protein is CASSHPPGQGTYEQYF.

Points on this clonotype: This may stem from a read error, because a much larger clone lies one nucleotide away. The chain recombines TRBV7-6 with TRBJ2-2; no reliable D call. CDR3 length: 14 residues. Germline CDR1 and CDR2: SGHVS and FNYEAQ. CDR3 nucleotide sequence: TGCGCCAGCAGCAAAGATAGGTTCGAGGGGGAGCTGTTTTTT. This gives the protein CASSKDRFEGELFF. Drawing the rest from reference TRBV7-6 and TRBJ2-2, the complete variable domain is GAGVSQSPRYKVTKRGQDVALRCDPISGHVSLYWYRQALGQGPEFLTYFNYEAQQDKSGLPNDRFSAERPEGSISTLTIQRTEQRDSAMYRCASSKDRFEGELFFGEGSRLTVL.

The rearrangement joins TRBV7-3 to TRBJ2-5; D unresolved. The CDR3 has 13 residues. Germline V gives CDR1 SGHTA, CDR2 FQGTGA. The V gene lost 9 bases and the J gene lost 1 base, with 12 bases spanning the gap. This chain's CDR3 is CASNSWSQETQYF. The CDR3 nucleotides are TGTGCCAGTAACTCATGGTCCCAAGAGACCCAGTACTTC.

This chain connects TRBV11-1 to TRBJ2-7; TRBD2 agrees at 16 bases. The germline V gene has CDR1 SGHAT and CDR2 FQDESV (reference sequence). The CDR3 spans 15 residues. The ends lost 6 bases at V and 7 bases at J; junction bases unmatched: 6. For the CDR3, the DNA is TGTGCCAGCAGGCACCCGGGACTAGCGGGAGGGGAGCAGTACTTC. Protein: CASRHPGLAGGEQYF.

This chain links TRBV20-1 with TRBJ2-3; 10 bases are a match to TRBD2. Losses at the gene ends were 5 bases for V and 3 bases for J; bases not matched to a gene: 8. The V gene's germline CDR1 is DFQATT and CDR2 SNEGSKA (reference sequence). This CDR3 spans 15 amino acids. DNA of the CDR3: TGCAGTGCTCCTGGAGCGGGGGGGCGGACAGATACGCAGTATTTT. It specifies CSAPGAGGRTDTQYF.

Turning to this clonotype: A junction end diverges from the germline sequence, so it may reflect a read error. This rearrangement joins TRBV19 to TRBJ1-1; perhaps TRBD1 as D (6 bases). Per the germline V gene, CDR1 is LNHDA and CDR2 is SQIVND (reference sequence). The CDR3 is made up of 12 amino acids. Written as DNA, the CDR3 is TGTGCCAGCCAACAGGGTAGCACTGAAGCTCTCTTT. Protein product: CASQQGSTEALF.

This chain joins TRBV7-8 and TRBJ2-7; no clear D. The CDR3 length is 13 residues. The ends were cut back, 1 base at V and 7 bases at J, with 11 bases in the middle. Per germline, CDR1 SGHVS and CDR2 FQNEAQ. The chain's CDR3 is CASSLEGGREQYF. DNA of the CDR3: TGTGCCAGCAGCTTAGAGGGTGGAAGGGAGCAGTACTTC.

By sample share, this clonotype is medium-sized. V and J are TRBV6-4 and TRBJ2-5; 8 nucleotides agree with TRBD2. V shed 6 bases and J 4 bases; nucleotides not matched to a gene: 7. Per germline, CDR1 MRHNA and CDR2 SNTAGT. CDR3 length: 14 amino acids. CDR3 coding DNA: TGTGCCAGCAGCGAGGGACTAGAGTCAGAGACCCAGTACTTC. Its translation: CASSEGLESETQYF.

This clonotype was counted once. This sequence joins TRBV24-1 and TRBJ2-5, with no clear D. With 2 bases removed from V and 7 bases from J, the gap between germline ends came to 7 bases. Germline lookup yields CDR1 KGHDR and CDR2 SFDVKD. The CDR3 runs to 12 residues. CDR3 nucleotide sequence: TGTGCCACCAGTGATTATAAGGGGACCCAGTACTTC. Translation gives CATSDYKGTQYF.

There are a few counts of this clonotype. The CDR3 sequence: CSVEVRDTQNTEAFF. The CDR3 region has the DNA TGCAGCGTTGAAGTGCGGGACACACAGAACACTGAAGCTTTCTTT. The V gene is TRBV29-1, the J gene TRBJ1-1, with D possibly being TRBD1 (6 bases). The CDR3 runs to 15 residues. Trimming took 1 base from V and 1 from J, leaving 13 bases between them. Germline CDR1 is SQVTM and CDR2 is ANQGSEA.